The 24 T cell receptor beta chains presented below share a single source sample, sequenced in a study of cytomegalovirus exposure and HLA in healthy donors (dated 2017 in TCRdb). Library preparation was by the immunoSEQ multiplex PCR assay. The table comes from immuneACCESS by way of TCRdb, which keeps in-frame sequences with V and J called. Part of the clones is missing from these tables; in studies checked, under half for an unresolved V gene and the rest for unknown reasons. Here the sample has about 150,000 clones; nearly 90% occur a single time. In total, the top ten clones hold approximately 10% of the sample. The sample consisted of PBMCs. Every receptor here comes from a woman between 18 and 30 years old in good health and CMV-seropositive.

The chain employs TRBV7-2 and TRBJ2-3; unclear D gene. The V end lost 0 bases, the J end lost 11 bases, and 9 bases lay between the germline ends. The germline gives CDR1 SGHTA, CDR2 FQGNSA. The CDR3 covers 12 residues. This chain's CDR3 is CASSLATSGQYF. The CDR3 coding sequence is TGTGCCAGCAGCTTAGCTACGTCAGGGCAGTATTTT.

The chain couples TRBV4-1 to TRBJ1-2, with D perhaps matching TRBD1 (5 bases). With 4 bases removed from V and 9 bases from J, the gap between germline ends came to 15 bases. This CDR3 is 13 amino acids long. CDR1 and CDR2 (germline): MGHRA, YSYEKL. CDR3 nucleotide sequence: TGCGCCAGCAGCCCAAGGGGCAGCGGGCGCTACACCTTC. It is translated as CASSPRGSGRYTF.

This chain connects TRBV6-5 to TRBJ2-7, with 9 bases that match TRBD1. Germline CDR1 is MNHEY and CDR2 is SVGAGI. The V gene end was trimmed by 2 bases and the J gene end by 5 bases; junction bases not matched to a gene: 7. The CDR3 is made up of 15 amino acids. As DNA, the CDR3 is TGTGCCAGCAGTTACACCTGGACAGGGGACCACGAGCAGTACTTC. Its protein product is CASSYTWTGDHEQYF.

The V and J genes are TRBV27 and TRBJ2-1; TRBD2 agrees at 10 bases. This CDR3 region has 16 residues. Germline CDR1 and CDR2: MNHEY and SMNVEV (reference sequence). Unmatched junction bases numbered 5, after V lost 2 bases and J lost 4 bases. In DNA form, the CDR3 reads TGTGCCAGCAGTTTACTAGCGGGGGCACTATACAATGAGCAGTTCTTC. Protein product: CASSLLAGALYNEQFF.

This clone was seen only once. The chain joins TRBV6-5 to TRBJ2-2, with D tentatively TRBD2 (6 bases). The CDR3 sequence is 12 residues long. Between the trimmed V and J ends, which lost 7 bases and 7 bases, there was a span of 10 bases. The V gene's germline CDR1 is MNHEY and CDR2 SVGAGI. This chain's CDR3 is CASNPGGGELFF. CDR3 DNA: TGTGCCAGCAACCCCGGGGGCGGGGAGCTGTTTTTT.

This clone is a singleton in its sample. This chain uses TRBV30 with TRBJ1-3; no clear D. The CDR3 totals 12 residues. From germline, CDR1 is GTSNPN and CDR2 SVGIG (reference sequence). The V end was cut by 3 bases, the J end by 4 bases, with 7 bases between. The CDR3 sequence is CAWSVRGNTIYF. The CDR3 nucleotides are TGTGCCTGGAGCGTCAGGGGAAACACCATATATTTT.

The chain recombines TRBV27 with TRBJ2-1, with D possibly matching TRBD1 (5 bases). V was shortened by 3 bases and J by 1 base, with 13 bases between the two germline ends. This CDR3 region has 16 residues. Per the germline V gene, CDR1 is MNHEY and CDR2 is SMNVEV (reference sequence). In nucleotides, the CDR3 is TGTGCCAGCAGTTTCTACGACAGTGGTTCCTACAATGAGCAGTTCTTC. It codes for CASSFYDSGSYNEQFF.

The chain employs TRBV14 and TRBJ1-2; 9 bases fit TRBD1. CDR1 is SGHDN, CDR2 FVKESK, per germline. J gave up 5 bases and V 4 bases, and 5 bases lay outside the gene matches. The CDR3 has 14 residues. DNA for the CDR3: TGTGCCAGCAGCCCCGGGACAGGGAAGTATGGCTACACCTTC. Encoded protein: CASSPGTGKYGYTF.

The chain links TRBV5-1 to TRBJ2-7, with D possibly TRBD1 on 6 matching bases. V lost 0 bases to trimming and J lost 4 bases, with 14 bases between them. There are 15 residues in the CDR3. CDR1 and CDR2 from the germline V gene are SGHRS and YFSETQ. The CDR3 nucleotides read TGCGCCAGCAGCTTGGTGGAAGCAGGGGAGTACGAGCAGTACTTC. It codes for CASSLVEAGEYEQYF.

The J gene is TRBJ2-5, the V gene TRBV5-6; D remains ambiguous. Trimming took off 4 bases at V and 1 base at J, with 11 bases between the two ends. CDR3 length equals 14 residues. The germline CDR1 and CDR2 sequences are SGHDT and YYEEEE. The CDR3 loop is CASSNEALQETQYF. The CDR3 bases are TGTGCCAGCAGCAATGAGGCACTCCAAGAGACCCAGTACTTC.

The chain couples TRBV7-4 to TRBJ2-7, with 7 bases aligning to TRBD1. Germline V gene data show CDR1 as SGHVT and CDR2 as SQSDAQ. The CDR3 is 17 amino acids. Germline trimming cut 5 bases from V and 2 bases from J; bases unmatched to any gene: 15. The CDR3 DNA reads TGTGCCAGCAGCGGACGGTGGGGACAGACATCCCCCTACGAGCAGTACTTC. Its protein is CASSGRWGQTSPYEQYF.

V gene TRBV6-1 combines with J gene TRBJ1-2; D is unclear. V lost 5 bases to trimming and J lost 1 base, with 8 bases between them. Germline-derived CDR1 and CDR2 are MNHNS and SASEGT. The CDR3 extends over 13 amino acids. CDR3 amino acids: CASSRTVNYGYTF. CDR3 coding DNA: TGTGCCAGCAGTCGAACAGTTAACTATGGCTACACCTTC.

The genes are TRBV7-2 and TRBJ2-3; maybe TRBD2 (6 bases). V lost 0 bases, J lost 4 bases, and 8 bases lay in between. The CDR3 is 14 residues long. Per the germline V gene, CDR1 is SGHTA and CDR2 is FQGNSA. The CDR3 region is CASSLAGGSDTQYF. CDR3 DNA sequence: TGTGCCAGCAGCTTAGCGGGGGGTTCAGATACGCAGTATTTT.

A word on this clone: A read error may produce the germline difference seen at one junction end. J is TRBJ2-7 and V is TRBV27; perhaps TRBD1 as D (7 bases). This CDR3 is 14 amino acids long. Germline assignment: CDR1 MNHEY and CDR2 SMNVEV (reference sequence). The CDR3 spells CASSLSAFGGGLNF. Written as DNA, the CDR3 is TGTGCCAGCAGTTTATCGGCCTTCGGAGGGGGCCTGAACTTC.

The rearrangement links TRBV29-1 to TRBJ1-1; no reliable D call. Germline V gene data show CDR1 as SQVTM and CDR2 as ANQGSEA. The length of the CDR3 is 14 residues. V gave up 7 bases and J gave up 1 base, with 16 bases separating them. CDR3 in amino acids: CSAGVIRGNTEAFF. DNA of the CDR3: TGCAGCGCGGGAGTAATTCGTGGGAACACTGAAGCTTTCTTT.

V is TRBV5-1 and J is TRBJ2-3; D possibly corresponds to TRBD2 (6 bases). CDR1 is SGHRS, CDR2 YFSETQ, per germline. V lost 0 bases, J lost 5 bases, and 13 bases lay in between. CDR3 length: 15 residues. This CDR3 reads CASSLGGRQGDTQYF. The DNA for the CDR3 is TGCGCCAGCAGCTTGGGGGGGAGGCAAGGAGATACGCAGTATTTT.

This chain uses TRBV10-1 with TRBJ2-7; 7 nucleotides match TRBD2. This CDR3 spans 14 amino acids. From germline, CDR1 is WNHNN and CDR2 SYGVQD (reference sequence). The V and J ends lost 2 bases and 5 bases, in that order; junction bases with no gene match: 6. The CDR3 coding sequence is TGCGCCAGCAGTGAGGCGCGGGGGTTGGACGAGCAGTACTTC. This translates into CASSEARGLDEQYF.

A word on this clone: At one boundary the junction diverges from the germline segment, which might be a read error. This chain links TRBV4-1 with TRBJ2-7; D perhaps matches TRBD1 (6 bases). The germline V gene encodes CDR1 MGHRA and CDR2 YSYEKL. The CDR3 contains 13 residues. DNA for the CDR3: TGCGCCAGCAGCCAAGATCCAGGGACAATGATCGACTTC. Translated: CASSQDPGTMIDF.

The rearrangement joins TRBV10-3 to TRBJ1-1; unclear D gene. Germline values: CDR1 ENHRY, CDR2 SYGVKD. The CDR3 is made up of 15 amino acids. V gave up 0 bases and J gave up 0 bases, with 8 bases separating them. The chain's CDR3 is CAISESGRMNTEAFF. DNA of the CDR3: TGTGCCATCAGTGAGTCAGGGAGGATGAACACTGAAGCTTTCTTT.

The chain joins TRBV7-6 to TRBJ2-5; D gene ambiguous. Germline CDR1 is SGHVS and CDR2 is FNYEAQ. Trimming cost V 5 bases and J 0 bases, with 13 bases left between them. This CDR3 region has 15 residues. The CDR3 DNA reads TGTGCCAGCAGCCTCAGTTCGGGTGACCAAGAGACCCAGTACTTC. Amino acid sequence: CASSLSSGDQETQYF.

This chain links TRBV2 with TRBJ1-4, with 8 bases aligning to TRBD1. The germline gives CDR1 SNHLY, CDR2 FYNNEI. The CDR3 runs to 16 residues. V lost 5 bases and J lost 2; bases outside the gene matches: 7. CDR3 nucleotides: TGTGCCAGCAGTCAACCGACAGGGGCTACTAATGAAAAACTGTTTTTT. Amino acid sequence: CASSQPTGATNEKLFF.

The CDR3 spells CASGEGGVQYF. The CDR3 DNA is TGTGCCAGTGGCGAGGGGGGGGTGCAGTACTTC. This chain uses TRBV27 with TRBJ2-7, with D tentatively TRBD2 (7 bases). Germline CDR1 reads MNHEY; CDR2 reads SMNVEV (reference sequence). V was shortened by 9 bases and J by 9 bases, with 15 bases between the two germline ends. The CDR3 sequence is 11 residues long.

The rearrangement links TRBV4-1 to TRBJ2-7; 8 bases agree with TRBD1. This CDR3 spans 20 amino acids. Germline CDR1 reads MGHRA; CDR2 reads YSYEKL. Unmatched junction bases numbered 22, after V lost 4 bases and J lost 2 bases. The CDR3 nucleotides read TGCGCCAGCAGCCCCACCGGTTTTACAGGGGGTGGCTCCATAGCCTACGAGCAGTACTTC. This sequence encodes CASSPTGFTGGGSIAYEQYF.

The chain has TRBV28 and TRBJ2-2; the match to TRBD2 covers 9 bases. This CDR3 is 15 amino acids long. Germline V lookup: CDR1 MDHEN, CDR2 SYDVKM. Trimming cost V 2 bases and J 4 bases; bases outside gene matches: 2. CDR3 region: CASSLGLASTGELFF. CDR3 DNA sequence: TGTGCCAGCAGTTTAGGACTAGCGAGCACCGGGGAGCTGTTTTTT. Filled out from reference TRBV28 and TRBJ2-2, the complete variable domain reads DVKVTQSSRYLVKRTGEKVFLECVQDMDHENMFWYRQDPGLGLRLIYFSYDVKMKEKGDIPEGYSVSREKKERFSLILESASTNQTSMYLCASSLGLASTGELFFGEGSRLTVL.